Following are 11 T cell receptor beta chains from one sample sequenced in a study of OX40 agonist ivuxolimab in advanced cancers. Data came from immunoSEQ multiplex PCR; TCRdb stores just in-frame clones and leaves some out. The sample includes over 35,000 clones, about 80% of them seen just once. The source was CD4+ or CD8+ T cells sorted from blood, collected in a trial of the OX40 agonist ivuxolimab. All receptors come from an adult with an advanced solid tumor such as melanoma, head and neck, liver or kidney cancer.

The chain has TRBV7-8 and TRBJ2-2; the D gene is possibly TRBD2 (5 bases). V shed 7 bases and J shed 4 bases, with 13 bases lying between them. Per the germline V gene, CDR1 is SGHVS and CDR2 is FQNEAQ. The length of the CDR3 is 14 residues. The CDR3 DNA reads as TGTGCCAGCACCCAAGGGAGCCGCACCGGGGAGCTGTTTTTT. Protein product: CASTQGSRTGELFF.

This chain connects TRBV4-1 to TRBJ1-4; 8 nucleotides agree with TRBD1. The V gene end was trimmed by 4 bases and the J gene end by 3 bases; junction bases not matched to a gene: 7. This CDR3 contains 16 residues. Germline-derived CDR1 and CDR2 are MGHRA and YSYEKL. CDR3 nucleotides: TGCGCCAGCAGCCGGACCCAGGGGGCGGCTAATGAAAAACTGTTTTTT. As protein: CASSRTQGAANEKLFF.

The chain employs TRBV7-2 and TRBJ1-2; the match to TRBD1 covers 9 bases. CDR3 size: 18 residues. V was clipped by 2 bases and J by 6 bases; unmatched bases: 16. From germline, CDR1 is SGHTA and CDR2 FQGNSA. Here the CDR3 DNA reads TGTGCCAGCAGCTTAAGGGGTTTAGCGGCCGGGACAGGGAATGGCTACACCTTC. Its translation: CASSLRGLAAGTGNGYTF.

This clone was picked up a small number of times. The rearrangement links TRBV7-2 to TRBJ1-5, with 7 bases aligning to TRBD1. The length of the CDR3 is 15 residues. Per the germline V gene, CDR1 is SGHTA and CDR2 is FQGNSA. The ends lost 6 bases at V and 6 bases at J; junction bases unmatched: 11. Here the CDR3 reads CASSPTGDSGQPQHF. The DNA for the CDR3 is TGTGCCAGCAGTCCAACAGGGGATTCTGGTCAGCCCCAGCATTTT.

CDR3 bases: TGCGCCAGCAGCTACAGGGGGCAGGGAAATGAAAAACTGTTTTTT. It codes for CASSYRGQGNEKLFF. The chain links TRBV5-1 to TRBJ1-4; 9 bases fit TRBD1. The CDR3 is 15 residues long. Per germline, CDR1 SGHRS and CDR2 YFSETQ. Unmatched junction bases numbered 5, after V lost 3 bases and J lost 5 bases.

This CDR3 reads CASSPGQGKEKLFF. CDR3 DNA: TGTGCCAGCAGCCCGGGACAGGGGAAGGAAAAACTGTTTTTT. The chain joins TRBV7-6 to TRBJ1-4; 10 positions match TRBD1. This CDR3 has 14 residues. Germline loops: CDR1 SGHVS, CDR2 FNYEAQ. V lost 5 bases and J lost 8; bases outside the gene matches: 5.

With respect to this clone: This CDR3 is also generated by other DNA sequences in the sample. The genes are TRBV5-1 and TRBJ2-1; 8 bases fit TRBD1. J lost 6 bases, V lost 0 bases, and 5 bases had no gene match. The germline gives CDR1 SGHRS, CDR2 YFSETQ. There are 15 residues in the CDR3. The CDR3 reads CASSLVQGASNEQFF. The CDR3, as DNA: TGCGCCAGCAGCTTGGTTCAGGGGGCTAGCAATGAGCAGTTCTTC.

The CDR3: CASSEWDRGATEQFF. The DNA for the CDR3 is TGTGCCAGCAGTGAGTGGGACAGGGGGGCAACTGAGCAGTTCTTC. The rearrangement joins TRBV6-1 to TRBJ2-1, with 11 bases that match TRBD1. Germline CDR1 reads MNHNS; CDR2 reads SASEGT. Unmatched junction bases numbered 7, after V lost 3 bases and J lost 9 bases. This CDR3 comprises 15 residues.

The chain joins TRBV10-2 to TRBJ1-1; D remains unclear. In germline, CDR1 is WSHSY, CDR2 SAAADI. This CDR3 contains 14 residues. V lost 10 bases and J lost 0, with 15 bases in between. The CDR3 nucleotides are TGCGCCACCTCAAGGACGATGATGAACACTGAAGCTTTCTTT. Residues: CATSRTMMNTEAFF.

The V call is TRBV25-1, the J call TRBJ2-4; 9 nucleotides align to TRBD1. The CDR3 is 15 amino acids. J gave up 4 bases and V 5 bases, and 6 bases lay outside the gene matches. CDR1 and CDR2 (germline): MGHDK, SYGVNS. CDR3 DNA: TGTGCCAGCAGTCCTCCGGGACAGGGAAAAAACATTCAGTACTTC. Translated: CASSPPGQGKNIQYF.

The chain is built from TRBV21-1 and TRBJ1-5. TRBV21-1 is described as a pseudogene. This CDR3 has 17 residues. The CDR3 nucleotides are TGTGCCAGCAGCATCAGCCCGGGACGGGCTAGCAATCAGCCCCAGCATTTT. Translating it yields CASSISPGRASNQPQHF.